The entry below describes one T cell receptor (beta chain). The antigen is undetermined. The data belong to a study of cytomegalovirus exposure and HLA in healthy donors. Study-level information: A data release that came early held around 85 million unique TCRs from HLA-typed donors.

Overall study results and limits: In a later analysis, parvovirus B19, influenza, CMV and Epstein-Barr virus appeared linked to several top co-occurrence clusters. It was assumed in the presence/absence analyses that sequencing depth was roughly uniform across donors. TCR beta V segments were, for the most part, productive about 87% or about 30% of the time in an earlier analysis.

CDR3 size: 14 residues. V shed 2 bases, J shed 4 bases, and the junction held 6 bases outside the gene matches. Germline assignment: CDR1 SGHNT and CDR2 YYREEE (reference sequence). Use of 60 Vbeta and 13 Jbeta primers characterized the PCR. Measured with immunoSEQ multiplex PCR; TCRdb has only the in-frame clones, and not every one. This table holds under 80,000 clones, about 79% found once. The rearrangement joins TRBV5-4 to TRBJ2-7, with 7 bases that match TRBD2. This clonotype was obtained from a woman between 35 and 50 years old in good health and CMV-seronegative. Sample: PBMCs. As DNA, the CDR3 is TGTGCCAGCAGCTTAAGCGGGACCAGTTACGAGCAGTACTTC. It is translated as CASSLSGTSYEQYF.